This T cell receptor (beta chain) was obtained from a study of regulatory T cells in long-lasting Graves disease. Germline-derived CDR1 and CDR2 are MNHNS and SASEGT. The CDR3 covers 13 residues. The germline V and J ends were trimmed by 10 bases and 2 bases, with 11 bases remaining between them. Findings and limits, study-wide: For persistent Graves' patients, TCR diversity was lower than for newly diagnosed ones.

The sample holds a few counts of this clonotype. Its antigen remains unidentified. Investigators prepared the TCR beta libraries by applying iRepertoire HTBI primers and Arm-PCR of CDR3 regions. TCRdb processed the multiplex PCR reads anew with MiXCR; each CDR3 protein has one entry. Found here are under 450,000 distinct CDR3 sequences, 20% to 25% of them singletons; the top ten hold about 29%. Time point defined: persistent/refractory GD, antithyroid drugs over 5 years with positive TRAb. Isolated PBMC RNA provided the starting material for the TCR library. The patients included were those that came from an endocrinology department in Xi'an, China.

The clonotype was recovered from a woman aged 40-49 years with Graves disease. This chain uses TRBV6-1 with TRBJ2-2, with D possibly TRBD2 on 6 matching bases. Sample: peripheral blood mononuclear cells (PBMCs), taken when the disease was refractory, from a patient treated with antithyroid drugs. The CDR3 nucleotides are TGTGCCATCCTAGCGCAAAACACCGGGGAGCTGTTTTTT. This translates into CAILAQNTGELFF.